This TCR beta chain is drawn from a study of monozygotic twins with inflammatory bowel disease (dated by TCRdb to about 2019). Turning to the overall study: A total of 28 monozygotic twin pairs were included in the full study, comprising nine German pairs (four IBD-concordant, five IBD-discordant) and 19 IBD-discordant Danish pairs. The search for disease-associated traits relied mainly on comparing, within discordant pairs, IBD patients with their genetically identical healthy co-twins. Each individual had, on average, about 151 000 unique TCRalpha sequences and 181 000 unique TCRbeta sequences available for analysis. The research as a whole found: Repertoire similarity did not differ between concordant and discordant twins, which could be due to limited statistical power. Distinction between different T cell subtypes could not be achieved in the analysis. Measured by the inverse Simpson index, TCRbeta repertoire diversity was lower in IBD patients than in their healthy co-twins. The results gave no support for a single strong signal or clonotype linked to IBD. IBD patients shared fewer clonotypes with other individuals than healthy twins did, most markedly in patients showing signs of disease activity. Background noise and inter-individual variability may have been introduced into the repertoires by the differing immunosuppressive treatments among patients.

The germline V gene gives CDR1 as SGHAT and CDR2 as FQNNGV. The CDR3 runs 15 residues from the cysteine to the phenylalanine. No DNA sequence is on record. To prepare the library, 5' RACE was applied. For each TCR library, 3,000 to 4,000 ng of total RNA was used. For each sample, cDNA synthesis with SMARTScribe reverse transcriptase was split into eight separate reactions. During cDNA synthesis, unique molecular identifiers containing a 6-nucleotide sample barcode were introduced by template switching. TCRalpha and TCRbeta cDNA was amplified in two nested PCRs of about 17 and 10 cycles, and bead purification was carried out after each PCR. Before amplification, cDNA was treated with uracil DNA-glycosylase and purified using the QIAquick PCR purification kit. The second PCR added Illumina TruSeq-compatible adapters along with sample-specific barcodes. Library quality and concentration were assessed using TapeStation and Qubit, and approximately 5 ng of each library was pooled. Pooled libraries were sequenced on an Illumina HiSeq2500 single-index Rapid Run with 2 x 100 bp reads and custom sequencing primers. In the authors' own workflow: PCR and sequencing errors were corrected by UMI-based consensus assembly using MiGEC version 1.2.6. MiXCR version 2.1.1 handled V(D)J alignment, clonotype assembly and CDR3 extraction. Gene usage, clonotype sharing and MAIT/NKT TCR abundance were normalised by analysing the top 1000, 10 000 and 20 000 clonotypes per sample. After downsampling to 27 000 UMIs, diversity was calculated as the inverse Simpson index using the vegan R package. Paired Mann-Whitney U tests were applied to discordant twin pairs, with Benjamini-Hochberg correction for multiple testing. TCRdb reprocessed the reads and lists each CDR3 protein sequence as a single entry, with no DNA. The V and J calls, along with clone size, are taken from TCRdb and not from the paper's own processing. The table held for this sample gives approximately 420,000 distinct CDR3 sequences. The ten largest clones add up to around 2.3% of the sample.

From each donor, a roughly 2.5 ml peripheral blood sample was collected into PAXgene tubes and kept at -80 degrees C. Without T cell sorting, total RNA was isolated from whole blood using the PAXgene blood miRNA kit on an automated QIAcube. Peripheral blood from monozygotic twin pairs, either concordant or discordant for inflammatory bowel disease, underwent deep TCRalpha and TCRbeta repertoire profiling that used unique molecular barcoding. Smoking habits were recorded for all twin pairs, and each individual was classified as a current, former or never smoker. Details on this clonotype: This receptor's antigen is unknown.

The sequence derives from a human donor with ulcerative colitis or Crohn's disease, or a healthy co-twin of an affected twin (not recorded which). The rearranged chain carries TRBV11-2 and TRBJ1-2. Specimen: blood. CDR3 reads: CASSLDQSATWGYTF.